Listed below are T cell receptor beta chains from one sample, sequenced in a study of shared clonotypes between healthy human individuals. Data came from immunoSEQ multiplex PCR; TCRdb stores just in-frame clones and leaves some out. Among some 2 million clones, roughly 96% were seen once, and the ten largest hold roughly 0.13%. Sequenced: naive CD4+ T cells sorted from blood. These receptors came from a man between 18 and 35 years old in good health. Each CDR3 is given with its conserved first and last residue. A D gene is named only where the DNA matches it firmly. Not all rows give a size; the values are once, few, many and, for expanded clones, a class.

. | TRBJ2-5 | TRBV19 | . | TGTGCCAGTAGTAGGGGATGGGCTTCTGGGGGGACCCAGTACTTC | CASSRGWASGGTQYF
TRBD2 | TRBJ2-1 | TRBV30 | . | TGTGCCTGGGACCGCTTGGCGGGAGTGAACAATGAGCAGTTCTTC | CAWDRLAGVNNEQFF
. | TRBJ2-1 | TRBV28 | . | TGTGCCAGCAGTTTATTGAGTGTAAATGAGCAGTTCTTC | CASSLLSVNEQFF
TRBD2 | TRBJ2-7 | TRBV5-4 | . | TGTGCCAGCAGCTTATCTAGCGGGAGTGGGTCCTACGAGCAGTACTTC | CASSLSSGSGSYEQYF
. | TRBJ2-7 | TRBV5-1 | . | TGCGCCAGCAGTTCCCTGGGAAGCTCCTACGAGCAGTACTTC | CASSSLGSSYEQYF
TRBD2 | TRBJ2-1 | TRBV11-2 | . | TGTGCCAGCAGCTCCCGGGACTACTACAATGAGCAGTTCTTC | CASSSRDYYNEQFF
. | TRBJ2-3 | TRBV5-1 | . | TGCGCCAGCAGCTTGGGAATGGGGGGCCGAGATACGCAGTATTTT | CASSLGMGGRDTQYF
TRBD1 | TRBJ1-6 | TRBV10-3 | . | TGTGCCATCAGTAAGAGGGACAGCAATTCACCCCTCCACTTT | CAISKRDSNSPLHF
TRBD1 | TRBJ1-5 | TRBV5-1 | . | TGCGCCAGCAGCTTAAGTGGACAGGCTTATCAGCCCCAGCATTTT | CASSLSGQAYQPQHF
. | TRBJ2-3 | TRBV10-3 | . | TGTGCCATCAGTCTGGCGACTATCACAGATACGCAGTATTTT | CAISLATITDTQYF
TRBD1 | TRBJ2-1 | TRBV25-1 | . | TGTGCCAGCAGTGAGCGGACAGGGTCCTACAATGAGCAGTTCTTC | CASSERTGSYNEQFF
TRBD1 | TRBJ1-1 | TRBV5-1 | once | TGCGCCAGCAGCGCCACAGCAGGGGGGGAAACTGAAGCTTTCTTT | CASSATAGGETEAFF
. | TRBJ1-2 | TRBV30 | . | TGTGCCTGGAGAGACAGCCCTGGGATCACCTTC | CAWRDSPGITF
TRBD1 | TRBJ1-1 | TRBV30 | . | TGTGCCTGGAGTGCCCGACAGGGGGAAGCTTTCTTT | CAWSARQGEAFF
TRBD1 | TRBJ1-6 | TRBV5-4 | . | TGTGCCAGCAGGTCCGGGACAGGTAATTCACCCCTCCACTTT | CASRSGTGNSPLHF
TRBD2 | TRBJ2-1 | TRBV19 | . | TGTGCCAGCGCTCTGGCGTTGGGAGCTAGCGGGAGTGATGAGCAGTTCTTC | CASALALGASGSDEQFF
. | TRBJ2-7 | TRBV2 | . | TGTGCCAGCAGTGAATCGACGGGCTTCGAGCAGTACTTC | CASSESTGFEQYF
. | TRBJ2-3 | TRBV9 | . | TGTGCCAGCAGCGTAGATCGGGGGACTCCGAATACGCAGTATTTT | CASSVDRGTPNTQYF
. | TRBJ1-3 | TRBV6-5 | once | TGTGCCAGCCGGAACCTCAGGAGGTGGGGAAACACCATATATTTT | CASRNLRRWGNTIYF
. | TRBJ1-6 | TRBV9 | . | TGTGCCAGCAGCCTTGGGGGGGGTAATACACCCCTCCACTTT | CASSLGGGNTPLHF
TRBD2 | TRBJ2-7 | TRBV7-2 | . | TGTGCCAGCAGCACGAGGACTAGCGGGAGTCATTTCGAGCAGTACTTC | CASSTRTSGSHFEQYF
TRBD1 | TRBJ2-3 | TRBV6-1 | . | TGTGCCAGCAATTCTCAGGGGGTTGGGACAGATACGCAGTATTTT | CASNSQGVGTDTQYF